One and the same sample provided the 8 T cell receptor beta chains below, sequenced in a study of blood T cell repertoires in COVID-19. Produced via immunoSEQ multiplex PCR; TCRdb's table is partial and in-frame only. The sample lists some 28,000 clones, roughly nine tenths occurring once. The material sequenced was peripheral blood. The receptors derive from a human donor in a cohort sampled during active COVID-19.

The V and J genes are TRBV5-1 and TRBJ1-2, with 7 nucleotides matching TRBD1. This CDR3 region has 13 residues. After removal of 5 bases from V and 4 bases from J, the junction contained 5 bases not matched to a gene. CDR1 and CDR2 (germline): SGHRS, YFSETQ. The CDR3 bases are TGCGCCAGCAGTGAGCAGGGGGGCTATGGCTACACCTTC. It is translated as CASSEQGGYGYTF.

The chain has TRBV29-1 and TRBJ1-1; the match to TRBD1 covers 11 bases. Germline-derived CDR1 and CDR2 are SQVTM and ANQGSEA. After removal of 7 bases from V and 2 bases from J, the junction contained 3 bases not matched to a gene. There are 13 residues in the CDR3. DNA for the CDR3: TGCAGCGCTGGGACAGGGGGTAACACTGAAGCTTTCTTT. Translation: CSAGTGGNTEAFF. The full variable domain, completed using reference TRBV29-1 and TRBJ1-1, is SAVISQKPSRDICQRGTSLTIQCQVDSQVTMMFWYRQQPGQSLTLIATANQGSEATYESGFVIDKFPISRPNLTFSTLTVSNMSPEDSSIYLCSAGTGGNTEAFFGQGTRLTVV.

V and J are TRBV5-1 and TRBJ2-3; 13 bases line up with TRBD2. Germline lookup yields CDR1 SGHRS and CDR2 YFSETQ. The CDR3 is 16 residues long. V lost 1 base and J lost 6; bases outside the gene matches: 5. The CDR3 coding sequence is TGCGCCAGCAGCTTGCAACTAGCGGGGGGGATGGATACGCAGTATTTT. It specifies CASSLQLAGGMDTQYF.

The chain employs TRBV3-1 (or the pseudogene TRBV3-2) and TRBJ2-3, with TRBD2 identical over 8 bases. This CDR3 has 16 amino acids. The trim removed 4 bases at V and 6 bases at J, leaving 12 bases unmatched. Germline V lookup: CDR1 LGHDT, CDR2 YNNKEL (reference sequence). The CDR3 region is CASSRPTSGAPDTQYF. CDR3 nucleotide sequence: TGTGCCAGCAGCCGTCCCACTAGCGGAGCTCCTGATACGCAGTATTTT.

The chain links TRBV6-5 to TRBJ1-5; D ambiguous. This CDR3 is 13 amino acids long. Germline V gene sequence: CDR1 MNHEY, CDR2 SVGAGI. V was shortened by 6 bases and J by 3 bases, with 9 bases between the two germline ends. CDR3 nucleotide sequence: TGTGCCAGCAGGCGGAGTAACAATCAGCCCCAGCATTTT. Its protein product is CASRRSNNQPQHF.

This chain uses TRBV19 with TRBJ1-2; 9 bases fit TRBD1. This CDR3 has 18 amino acids. Germline V gene sequence: CDR1 LNHDA, CDR2 SQIVND (reference sequence). The V and J ends lost 7 bases and 3 bases, in that order; junction bases with no gene match: 18. CDR3 coding DNA: TGTGCCAGTACCATGGGGTACAGGGGGCGCGTTATCGACTATGGCTACACCTTC. Protein: CASTMGYRGRVIDYGYTF.

The chain has TRBV7-9 and TRBJ1-1; D possibly corresponds to TRBD1 (5 bases). V was trimmed by 5 bases and J by 5 bases, leaving 15 bases between them. Per germline, CDR1 SEHNR and CDR2 FQNEAQ (reference sequence). The CDR3 contains 14 residues. The CDR3 loop is CASSRGQGKTEAFF. The CDR3 DNA reads as TGTGCCAGCAGCCGAGGACAAGGGAAGACTGAAGCTTTCTTT.

The CDR3: CASFRGGPLTDTQYF. The CDR3 DNA sequence: TGTGCCAGTTTCCGCGGGGGCCCCCTCACAGATACGCAGTATTTT. J is TRBJ2-3 and V is TRBV28; maybe TRBD2 (7 bases). There are 15 residues in the CDR3. CDR1 and CDR2 (germline): MDHEN, SYDVKM. V was trimmed by 9 bases and J by 2 bases, leaving 18 bases between them.